The clone carrying this T cell receptor (beta chain) was detected a few times. This sample is part of a study of T cell repertoires in cytomegalovirus infection. At the level of the study: Indicated by public TCR beta signatures were CMV infection and matching HLA type.

TCRdb reprocessed the reads via MiXCR and lists one record per CDR3 protein. The sample consists of fewer than 700,000 distinct CDR3 sequences, 24% of them appearing once. This TCR was recovered from a human donor in good health (CMV status not recorded). Some clones in this sample may be carry-over from other donors' samples. The sequencing sample was made of CD8+ T cells from PBMCs.

The CDR3 loop reads CSASPPGQLLYGYTF. CDR3 DNA sequence: TGCAGTGCTTCTCCCCCCGGACAGCTACTTTATGGCTACACCTTC. The V call is TRBV20-1, the J call TRBJ1-2, with a tentative D call TRBD1 (6 bases). The CDR3 is 15 residues long. Trimming removed 5 bases at V and 5 bases at J, with 21 bases between. Germline-derived CDR1 and CDR2 are DFQATT and SNEGSKA (reference sequence).